This is a list of T cell receptor beta chains from one sample in a study of blood T cells in healthy people across ages. TCRdb reprocessed the 5' RACE reads via MiXCR and lists one record per CDR3 protein. The sample includes about 1.4 million distinct CDR3 sequences, 45% to 70% of them seen just once. Source material: blood. Receptors were obtained from a man in his late teens or twenties in good health. CDR3s include the opening cysteine and the closing phenylalanine or tryptophan. A D gene is named only where the DNA matches it firmly. Clone size is shown for a subset of rows, as once, few, many or a class of expanded clone.

d_gene	j_gene	abundance	v_gene	CDR3aa	CDR3nt
NA	TRBJ2-1	NA	TRBV21-1	CAGSKGTLAGVKGYNEQFF	TGTGCCGGCAGCAAAGGTACACTAGCGGGAGTCAAGGGCTACAATGAGCAGTTCTTC
TRBD2	TRBJ2-3	few	TRBV7-6	CASSLGFGYSAGGTLTDTQYF	TGTGCCAGCAGCTTAGGATTCGGCTATTCTGCGGGAGGCACCCTCACAGATACGCAGTATTTT
TRBD2	TRBJ2-2	NA	TRBV2	CASNTDGGWAGELFF	TGTGCCAGCAACACCGACGGGGGGTGGGCCGGGGAGCTGTTTTTT
NA	TRBJ2-7	once	TRBV7-9	CASSLTGLLGEQYF	TGTGCCAGCAGCTTAACAGGGCTATTGGGCGAGCAGTACTTC
NA	TRBJ2-7	NA	TRBV6-1	CASSPDRGISGRSYEQYF	TGTGCCAGCAGCCCGGACAGGGGGATTAGCGGGAGATCCTACGAGCAGTACTTC
NA	TRBJ2-3	NA	TRBV10-1	CASSESGRPDTQYF	TGCGCCAGCAGTGAGTCCGGTAGACCCGATACGCAGTATTTT
TRBD1	TRBJ2-7	NA	TRBV20-1	CSAQGPGTVYEQYF	TGCAGTGCTCAGGGACCTGGGACAGTCTACGAGCAGTACTTC
TRBD1	TRBJ2-5	few	TRBV4-3	CASSQDIHRGQETQYF	TGCGCCAGCAGCCAAGATATTCACAGGGGACAAGAGACCCAGTACTTC
NA	TRBJ2-7	NA	TRBV25-1	CASRSRQDRGREQYF	TGTGCCAGCAGATCGAGACAGGACCGGGGTCGCGAGCAGTACTTC
TRBD2	TRBJ2-5	NA	TRBV11-2	CASSSWPTSGDNNEQYF	TGTGCCAGCAGCTCCTGGCCGACTAGCGGGGATAACAATGAGCAGTACTTC
NA	TRBJ2-5	NA	TRBV29-1	CSVEGGARGVQTQYF	TGCAGCGTTGAAGGGGGGGCGAGGGGGGTGCAGACCCAGTACTTC
TRBD1	TRBJ2-1	NA	TRBV20-1	CSAPRTGGNEQFF	TGCAGTGCTCCGCGGACAGGAGGCAATGAGCAGTTCTTC
NA	TRBJ2-4	NA	TRBV3-1	CASSPARDSRGDIQYF	TGTGCCAGCAGCCCGGCCCGGGACAGCCGGGGGGACATTCAGTACTTC
NA	TRBJ2-3	NA	TRBV4-3	CASSQNREGDTQYF	TGCGCCAGCAGCCAAAACAGGGAGGGCGATACGCAGTATTTT
TRBD1	TRBJ2-7	NA	TRBV10-3	CAISERGRRSYEQYF	TGTGCCATCAGTGAGAGGGGGCGCAGGTCCTACGAGCAGTACTTC
NA	TRBJ1-5	NA	TRBV6-2/TRBV6-3	CASTQQGHNQPQHF	TGTGCCAGCACCCAACAGGGACACAATCAGCCCCAGCATTTT
NA	TRBJ2-3	NA	TRBV6-2/TRBV6-3	CASRRDIRTDTQYF	TGTGCCAGCCGCCGGGACATACGCACAGATACGCAGTATTTT
NA	TRBJ2-7	NA	TRBV6-5	CASSYEAGFNEQYF	TGTGCCAGCAGTTACGAGGCAGGGTTCAACGAGCAGTACTTC
NA	TRBJ1-2	NA	TRBV20-1	CSARQRYGYTF	TGCAGTGCTCGACAGCGGTATGGCTACACCTTC
TRBD1	TRBJ2-1	NA	TRBV20-1	CSARYGQAYNEQFF	TGCAGTGCTAGATATGGACAGGCTTACAATGAGCAGTTCTTC
TRBD2	TRBJ2-1	NA	TRBV7-9	CASSLAAGGPGNEQFF	TGTGCCAGCAGCTTAGCAGCGGGAGGGCCTGGCAATGAGCAGTTCTTC
NA	TRBJ1-2	NA	TRBV29-1	CSVVGGIGGYTF	TGCAGCGTTGTGGGGGGCATAGGTGGCTACACCTTC
NA	TRBJ2-3	few	TRBV2	CASSAYQRTDTQYF	TGTGCCAGCAGCGCGTACCAGCGCACAGATACGCAGTATTTT
TRBD2	TRBJ2-1	NA	TRBV28	CASKVAGAGYNEQFF	TGTGCCAGCAAGGTAGCGGGGGCTGGGTACAATGAGCAGTTCTTC
NA	TRBJ2-7	NA	TRBV20-1	CSARDRSGRGYEQYF	TGCAGTGCTAGAGATCGTAGTGGCAGGGGCTACGAGCAGTACTTC
NA	TRBJ2-1	NA	TRBV6-2/TRBV6-3	CATNLDAGTYNEQFF	TGTGCCACAAACTTAGACGCAGGCACCTACAATGAGCAGTTCTTC
NA	TRBJ2-5	NA	TRBV12-5	CASVPRGQETQYF	TGTGCTAGTGTCCCCCGGGGTCAAGAGACCCAGTACTTC
NA	TRBJ2-3	NA	TRBV5-1	CASSPQTDLRTDTKYF	TGCGCCAGCAGCCCTCAAACGGACCTCCGCACAGATACGAAGTATTTT
NA	TRBJ2-5	NA	TRBV4-1	CASSQANGQQYF	TGCGCCAGCAGCCAAGCGAATGGACAGCAGTACTTC
NA	TRBJ2-3	NA	TRBV29-1	CSVEYRVDTQYF	TGCAGCGTTGAGTACAGGGTAGATACGCAGTATTTT
NA	TRBJ2-7	NA	TRBV27	CASSFSRVGVDEQYF	TGTGCCAGCAGTTTCTCCCGGGTGGGGGTCGACGAGCAGTACTTC
NA	TRBJ2-7	few	TRBV6-1	CASSEAGDEQYF	TGTGCCAGCAGTGAAGCGGGAGACGAGCAGTACTTC
NA	TRBJ1-2	NA	TRBV20-1	CSAPKQLPYGYTF	TGCAGTGCACCAAAACAGCTACCCTATGGCTACACCTTC
NA	TRBJ2-1	NA	TRBV4-1	CASSQGTGGDEQFF	TGCGCCAGCAGCCAAGGGACAGGAGGGGATGAGCAGTTCTTC
NA	TRBJ2-7	once	TRBV7-9	CAGSSRLGRTASYEQYF	TGTGCCGGCAGCTCCCGCCTCGGACGGACGGCTAGCTACGAGCAGTACTTC
NA	TRBJ2-1	NA	TRBV5-1	CASSSMRLVSYNEQFF	TGCGCCAGCAGTTCGATGCGACTAGTTTCCTACAATGAGCAGTTCTTC
NA	TRBJ2-5	NA	TRBV5-5	CASSQTLVSSQETQYF	TGTGCCAGCAGCCAGACCTTAGTATCGAGTCAAGAGACCCAGTACTTC
NA	TRBJ2-3	many	TRBV5-1	CASRIGQSTDTQYF	TGCGCCAGCAGGATAGGACAGAGCACAGATACGCAGTATTTT
TRBD1	TRBJ1-2	NA	TRBV4-1	CASSQARTGHYGYTF	TGCGCCAGCAGCCAAGCCCGGACAGGGCACTATGGCTACACCTTC
NA	TRBJ1-5	NA	TRBV27	CASSRGQTNQPQHF	TGTGCCAGCAGTCGCGGACAGACCAATCAGCCCCAGCATTTT
NA	TRBJ2-7	many	TRBV6-6	CASSYEGSYEQYF	TGTGCCAGCAGTTACGAGGGTTCCTACGAGCAGTACTTC
NA	TRBJ2-7	NA	TRBV20-1	CSARAFRALSYEQYF	TGCAGTGCTAGAGCATTTCGGGCGCTTTCTTACGAGCAGTACTTC
NA	TRBJ1-5	NA	TRBV7-8	CASSLFGAVAQPGPQHF	TGTGCCAGCAGCTTATTCGGGGCAGTGGCGCAGCCTGGGCCCCAGCATTTT
NA	TRBJ1-6	NA	TRBV4-1	CASSQVVSQNSPLHF	TGCGCCAGCAGCCAAGTTGTCAGCCAGAATTCACCCCTCCACTTT
NA	TRBJ2-7	NA	TRBV11-2	CASSFPLSYEQYF	TGTGCCAGCAGCTTCCCCCTCTCCTACGAGCAGTACTTC